This T cell receptor beta chain stems from a study of OX40 agonist ivuxolimab in advanced cancers. From germline, CDR1 is PRHDT and CDR2 FYEKMQ (reference sequence). The length of the CDR3 is 14 residues. The germline V and J ends were trimmed by 0 bases and 3 bases, with 9 bases remaining between them. Clones were sequenced by immunoSEQ multiplex PCR, and TCRdb holds only the in-frame ones, with some missing. The sample includes some 100,000 clones, around 90% of them seen just once. The sequence came from an adult with an advanced solid tumor such as melanoma, head and neck, liver or kidney cancer. Sequenced material: CD4+ or CD8+ T cells sorted from blood, taken in a trial of the OX40 agonist ivuxolimab. The chain joins TRBV13 to TRBJ2-7; possibly TRBD1 for D (5 bases). CDR3 sequence: CASSLGGVFYEQYF. CDR3 sequence (DNA): TGTGCCAGCAGCTTAGGAGGGGTTTTCTACGAGCAGTACTTC.